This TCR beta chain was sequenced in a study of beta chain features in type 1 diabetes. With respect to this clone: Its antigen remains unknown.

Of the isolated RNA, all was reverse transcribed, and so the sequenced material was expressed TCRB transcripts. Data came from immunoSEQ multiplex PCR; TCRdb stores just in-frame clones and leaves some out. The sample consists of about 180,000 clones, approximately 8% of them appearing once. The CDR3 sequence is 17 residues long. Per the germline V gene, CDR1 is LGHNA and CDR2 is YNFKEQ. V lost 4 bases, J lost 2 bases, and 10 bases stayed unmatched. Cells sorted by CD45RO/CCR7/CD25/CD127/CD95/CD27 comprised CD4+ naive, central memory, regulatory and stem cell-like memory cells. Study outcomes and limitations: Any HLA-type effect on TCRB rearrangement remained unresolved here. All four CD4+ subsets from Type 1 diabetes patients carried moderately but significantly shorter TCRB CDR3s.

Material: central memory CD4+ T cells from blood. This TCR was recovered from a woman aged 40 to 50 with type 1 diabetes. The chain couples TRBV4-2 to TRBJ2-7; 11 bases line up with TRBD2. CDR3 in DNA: TGTGCCAGCAGCCTACTCAGCGGGACTAGCGGTACCTACGAGCAGTACTTC. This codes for CASSLLSGTSGTYEQYF.